This T cell receptor beta chain is drawn from a study of T cell responses to AZD1222 COVID-19 vaccine. Notes on the study in general: Across the whole spike, CD4 TCRs peaked at regions 160-218 and 743-854. Regions left unmutated in variants are reportedly the target of nearly half of spike-specific TCRs. Sampling captured repertoires only after the peak T cell response.

Generated by immunoSEQ multiplex PCR, the TCRdb table keeps only in-frame clones and is missing some. The table records about 160,000 clones, 91% of them present only once. The CDR3 spans 13 residues. CDR1 is MNHEY, CDR2 SVGEGT, per germline. Trimming pared 4 bases from V and 6 bases from J, leaving 12 bases between. Remarks on this clone: What it binds is not known.

The sequencing used peripheral blood, collected on day 0 of AZD1222 vaccination. This TCR was sampled from an adult in good health. The J gene is TRBJ1-1, the V gene TRBV6-2 or TRBV6-3, with D unresolved. CDR3 nucleotides: TGTGCCAGCAGTTCCGCGGAGTACGCTGAAGCTTTCTTT. This gives the protein CASSSAEYAEAFF.